Shown below are 32 T cell receptor beta chains from a single sample sequenced in a study of T cell clusters in autoimmune cytopenias. Tens of thousands of genome equivalents of blood DNA were amplified for TRB. Multiplex touch-down PCR amplified TRB using TRB-A and TRB-B pools in one tube. TCRdb reprocessed the multiplex PCR reads and reports one entry per CDR3 protein, with no DNA. The table lists around 11,000 distinct CDR3 sequences, with approximately 4% in the top ten. These records were also assigned to another study, of T cell repertoires in aging, cancer and after chemotherapy.

Material for sequencing was peripheral blood. Receptors originate from a human donor in good health.

V is TRBV10-3 and J is TRBJ2-7; the D call from TCRdb, TRBD1, cannot be confirmed without DNA. From germline, CDR1 is ENHRY and CDR2 SYGVKD. The CDR3 covers 14 residues. CDR3 loop: CAISEGQGVYEQYF.

This chain joins TRBV11-2 and TRBJ2-7. Germline V CDR1 and CDR2: SGHAT, FQNNGV. This CDR3 has 14 amino acids. The CDR3 protein is CASSSDRGSYEQYF.

The chain links TRBV7-7 to TRBJ2-7; the TRBD1 assignment by TCRdb is unverifiable without DNA. In germline, CDR1 is SSHAT, CDR2 FNYEAQ (reference sequence). The CDR3 has 14 amino acids. The CDR3 loop is CASSPTGVVSEQYF.

This chain links TRBV27 with TRBJ2-7; TCRdb calls TRBD1, which cannot be checked without DNA. This CDR3 is 15 amino acids long. From germline, CDR1 is MNHEY and CDR2 SMNVEV (reference sequence). CDR3: CASNYLTGNSYEQYF.

The chain links TRBV6-2 or TRBV6-3 to TRBJ2-1; TCRdb names TRBD2, which stays unverified in the absence of DNA. The CDR3 contains 21 residues. In germline, CDR1 is MNHEY, CDR2 SVGEGT. CDR3 in amino acids: CASRFMVRKGLAGGPYNEQFF.

Measured by frequency, this clonotype is medium-sized. The chain combines TRBV6-5 with TRBJ2-3; absent DNA, TCRdb's TRBD2 call cannot be checked. CDR1 and CDR2 (germline): MNHEY, SVGAGI. The CDR3 loop spans 13 amino acids. CDR3 loop: CASSYGGMDTQYF.

The chain recombines TRBV9 with TRBJ2-7; the TRBD1 assignment by TCRdb is unverifiable without DNA. This CDR3 spans 16 amino acids. Germline loops: CDR1 SGDLS, CDR2 YYNGEE. CDR3 residues: CASSDRPDRGPYEQYF.

This clonotype registers medium-sized (0.01 to 0.1%) by frequency. The J gene is TRBJ2-7, the V gene TRBV7-2; TCRdb designates TRBD2, a call that cannot be tested without DNA. The germline V gene encodes CDR1 SGHTA and CDR2 FQGNSA. This CDR3 comprises 14 residues. CDR3: CASSFLGGDYEQYF.

The chain employs TRBV27 and TRBJ2-2; TCRdb designates TRBD1, a call that cannot be tested without DNA. This CDR3 is 13 amino acids long. Per germline, CDR1 MNHEY and CDR2 SMNVEV (reference sequence). The CDR3 protein is CASRRQFTGELFF.

This clonotype counts as medium-sized (0.01 to 0.1%) by frequency. V gene TRBV19 combines with J gene TRBJ2-2; lacking DNA, the TRBD1 call made by TCRdb goes unchecked. Germline loops: CDR1 LNHDA, CDR2 SQIVND (reference sequence). CDR3 size: 16 residues. The CDR3 region is CASSIGVDRATGELFF.

This CDR3 is CASSSSSGNTIYF. The V and J genes are TRBV28 and TRBJ1-3. This CDR3 is built from 13 residues. Germline V lookup: CDR1 MDHEN, CDR2 SYDVKM.

The rearrangement joins TRBV18 to TRBJ2-1. CDR3 length equals 14 residues. CDR1 is KGHSH and CDR2 is LQKENI in the germline V gene. This CDR3 is CASSPLQSYNEQFF.

This clonotype shows up as medium-sized by frequency. V usage is TRBV30 and J usage is TRBJ1-2. The CDR3 is made up of 14 amino acids. CDR1 is GTSNPN and CDR2 is SVGIG in the germline V gene (reference sequence). The CDR3 is CAWSFGSGLDGYTF.

According to its frequency, this clonotype is medium-sized (0.01 to 0.1%). The V gene is TRBV6-1, the J gene TRBJ2-7. The CDR3 length is 12 residues. Germline V gene sequence: CDR1 MNHNS, CDR2 SASEGT. The CDR3 loop reads CAHNGYSYEQYF.

The chain recombines TRBV27 with TRBJ1-5. CDR1 MNHEY and CDR2 SMNVEV come from the germline V gene (reference sequence). The CDR3 is 14 residues long. The CDR3 region is CASSLRRMNQPQHF.

The V and J genes are TRBV27 and TRBJ1-2; lacking DNA, the TRBD1 call made by TCRdb goes unchecked. Looked up from germline, CDR1 is MNHEY and CDR2 is SMNVEV (reference sequence). CDR3 size: 19 residues. The CDR3 sequence: CASRTETMDRGNYNYGYTF.

The chain couples TRBV6-5 to TRBJ1-2. The CDR3 runs 13 residues. Germline V lookup: CDR1 MNHEY, CDR2 SVGAGI. The CDR3 reads CASSVDEIRGYTF.

V is TRBV9 and J is TRBJ2-1; TCRdb calls TRBD2, which cannot be checked without DNA. Germline CDR1 SGDLS, CDR2 YYNGEE. This CDR3 region has 15 residues. CDR3 in amino acids: CASSDPAGGRNEQFF. The full variable domain, with the rest looked up from reference TRBV9 and TRBJ2-1, is DSGVTQTPKHLITATGQRVTLRCSPRSGDLSVYWYQQSLDQGLQFLIQYYNGEERAKGNILERFSAQQFPDLHSELNLSSLELGDSALYFCASSDPAGGRNEQFFGPGTRLTVL.

This rearrangement joins TRBV28 to TRBJ2-2. CDR1 is MDHEN and CDR2 is SYDVKM in the germline V gene. This CDR3 is 15 amino acids long. The CDR3 is CASSLPNSNTGELFF.

This chain links TRBV7-9 with TRBJ1-2; TCRdb designates TRBD1, a call that cannot be tested without DNA. Looked up from germline, CDR1 is SEHNR and CDR2 is FQNEAQ (reference sequence). The CDR3 consists of 15 residues. The CDR3 sequence is CASSLNAGTNYGYTF.

V gene TRBV20-1 combines with J gene TRBJ1-1; TCRdb returns TRBD1, unconfirmable since there is no DNA. Germline lookup yields CDR1 DFQATT and CDR2 SNEGSKA (reference sequence). The CDR3 spans 14 residues. CDR3 loop: CSAREGARGPEAFF.

The chain joins TRBV28 to TRBJ1-5. The CDR3 totals 15 residues. Germline CDR1 and CDR2: MDHEN and SYDVKM. The CDR3 protein is CASSLGTAPTQPQHF.

The gene calls are TRBV12-3 or TRBV12-4 and TRBJ1-1; the TRBD1 assignment by TCRdb is unverifiable without DNA. The CDR3 is 15 residues long. The CDR3 loop reads CASSASGTGGTEAFF.

By frequency, this clonotype registers medium-sized. This chain joins TRBV6-5 and TRBJ2-1; the D gene TCRdb calls, TRBD2, cannot be checked with no DNA. Germline V CDR1 and CDR2: MNHEY, SVGAGI. The CDR3 length is 13 residues. The chain's CDR3 is CASKGSSYNEQFF.

V usage is TRBV20-1 and J usage is TRBJ2-4. From germline, CDR1 is DFQATT and CDR2 SNEGSKA (reference sequence). The CDR3 consists of 13 residues. The CDR3 loop is CSATGPTENIQYF.

This clonotype is called medium-sized based on its frequency. V gene TRBV29-1 combines with J gene TRBJ1-4. Germline CDR1 is SQVTM and CDR2 is ANQGSEA. CDR3 length: 12 residues. CDR3 in amino acids: CSVERLVGKLFF.

This clonotype registers medium-sized by frequency. The chain employs TRBV19 and TRBJ2-7; TCRdb returns TRBD1, unconfirmable since there is no DNA. CDR3 size: 12 residues. The germline V gene encodes CDR1 LNHDA and CDR2 SQIVND (reference sequence). The CDR3 loop is CASGNGGEEQYF.

Frequency places this clonotype as medium-sized. This sequence joins TRBV7-2 and TRBJ2-3. The CDR3 is 15 residues long. Looked up from germline, CDR1 is SGHTA and CDR2 is FQGNSA. The CDR3 loop is CASSSTGPELLTQYF.

This chain links TRBV20-1 with TRBJ2-1; TCRdb's D gene call, TRBD2, goes unchecked for lack of DNA. The CDR3 is 15 residues long. Per the germline V gene, CDR1 is DFQATT and CDR2 is SNEGSKA (reference sequence). CDR3 sequence: CSAEKLAGGRNEQFF.

In terms of frequency, this clonotype is medium-sized. This sequence joins TRBV6-5 and TRBJ2-1; there is no DNA to check the TCRdb D call of TRBD2. Germline V lookup: CDR1 MNHEY, CDR2 SVGAGI. The CDR3 has 13 amino acids. The CDR3 sequence: CASSIAGANEQFF.

Judged by frequency, this clonotype is medium-sized. The rearrangement uses TRBV7-9 and TRBJ1-1; the TCRdb D gene call, TRBD1, has no DNA to confirm it. CDR1 SEHNR and CDR2 FQNEAQ come from the germline V gene (reference sequence). CDR3 size: 13 residues. The CDR3 protein is CASTEGLGTEAFF.

V is TRBV14 and J is TRBJ2-1; TCRdb's D call, TRBD2, is unchecked because there is no DNA. Germline-derived CDR1 and CDR2 are SGHDN and FVKESK. The CDR3 contains 15 residues. CDR3 amino acids: CASSHHKGLASGQFF.